This paragraph covers one T cell receptor (beta chain) sequence. Its antigen is unidentified. The entry originates in a study of T cells after yellow fever vaccination. Study-wide results and caveats: The study re-detected most primary-vaccination clones after the booster (nearly 97% CD4, 88% CD8).

V dropped 0 bases and J dropped 7 bases, with 13 bases sitting between them. The CDR3 contains 16 residues. Per germline, CDR1 LGHNA and CDR2 YSLEER. TCRdb called the 5' RACE reads again in MiXCR, with one record for every CDR3 protein. The sample yields roughly 340,000 distinct CDR3 sequences, roughly 8.7% seen once. The TCR was taken from a man aged 18 to 30 who received the YFV17D yellow fever vaccine. The genes are TRBV4-3 and TRBJ1-6; D unresolved. The starting material was PBMCs, obtained on the day of the first yellow fever vaccination. The CDR3 region is CASSQDLRQFNSPLHF. DNA for the CDR3: TGCGCCAGCAGCCAAGATTTACGGCAGTTCAATTCACCCCTCCACTTT.